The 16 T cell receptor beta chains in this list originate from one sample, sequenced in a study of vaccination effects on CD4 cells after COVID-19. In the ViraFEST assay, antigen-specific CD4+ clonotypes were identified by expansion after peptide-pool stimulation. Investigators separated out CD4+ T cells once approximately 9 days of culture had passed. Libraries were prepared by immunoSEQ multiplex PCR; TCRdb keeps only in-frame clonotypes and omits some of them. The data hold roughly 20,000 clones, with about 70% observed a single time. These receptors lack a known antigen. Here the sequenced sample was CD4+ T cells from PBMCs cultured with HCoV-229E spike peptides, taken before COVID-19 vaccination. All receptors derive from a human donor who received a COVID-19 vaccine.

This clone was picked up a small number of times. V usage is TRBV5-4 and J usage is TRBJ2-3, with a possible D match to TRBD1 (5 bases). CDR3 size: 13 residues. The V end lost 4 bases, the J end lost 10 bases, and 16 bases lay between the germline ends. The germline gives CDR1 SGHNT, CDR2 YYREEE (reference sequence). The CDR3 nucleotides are TGTGCCAGCAGCCGTACGACAGCAACTTCGCAGTATTTT. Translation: CASSRTTATSQYF.

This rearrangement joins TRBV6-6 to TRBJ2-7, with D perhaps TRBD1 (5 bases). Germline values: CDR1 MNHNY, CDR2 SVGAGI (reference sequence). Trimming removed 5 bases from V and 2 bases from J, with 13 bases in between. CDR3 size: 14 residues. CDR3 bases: TGTGCCAGCAGTGAGAACAGGCAAGCCTACGAGCAGTACTTC. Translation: CASSENRQAYEQYF.

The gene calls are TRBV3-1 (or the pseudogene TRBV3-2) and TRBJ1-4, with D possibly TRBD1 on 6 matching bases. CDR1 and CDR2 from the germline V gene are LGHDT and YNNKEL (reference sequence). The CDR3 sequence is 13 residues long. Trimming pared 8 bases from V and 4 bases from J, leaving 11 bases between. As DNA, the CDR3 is TGTGCCAGCGGGGGGGGCAGTAATGAAAAACTGTTTTTT. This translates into CASGGGSNEKLFF.

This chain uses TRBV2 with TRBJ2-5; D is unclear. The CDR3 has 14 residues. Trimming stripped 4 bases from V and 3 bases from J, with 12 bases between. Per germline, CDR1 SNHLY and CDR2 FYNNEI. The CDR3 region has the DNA TGTGCCAGCAGTGGGGTTTCGGAGAAAGAGACCCAGTACTTC. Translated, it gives CASSGVSEKETQYF. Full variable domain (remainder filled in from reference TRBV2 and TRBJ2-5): EPEVTQTPSHQVTQMGQEVILRCVPISNHLYFYWYRQILGQKVEFLVSFYNNEISEKSEIFDDQFSVERPDGSNFTLKIRSTKLEDSAMYFCASSGVSEKETQYFGPGTRLLVL.

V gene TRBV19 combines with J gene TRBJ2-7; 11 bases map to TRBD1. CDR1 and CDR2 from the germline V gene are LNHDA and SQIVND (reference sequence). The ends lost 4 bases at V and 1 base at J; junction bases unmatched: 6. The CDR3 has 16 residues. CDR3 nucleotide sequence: TGTGCCAGTAGTAGAGGACAGGGGGCAAGTTCCTACGAGCAGTACTTC. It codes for CASSRGQGASSYEQYF. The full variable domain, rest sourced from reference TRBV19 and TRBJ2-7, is DGGITQSPKYLFRKEGQNVTLSCEQNLNHDAMYWYRQDPGQGLRLIYYSQIVNDFQKGDIAEGYSVSREKKESFPLTVTSAQKNPTAFYLCASSRGQGASSYEQYFGPGTRLTVT.

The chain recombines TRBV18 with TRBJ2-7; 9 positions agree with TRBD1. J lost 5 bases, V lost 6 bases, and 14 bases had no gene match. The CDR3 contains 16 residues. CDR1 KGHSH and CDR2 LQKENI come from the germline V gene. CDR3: CASSLPGTGPFHEQYF. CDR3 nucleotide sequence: TGTGCCAGCTCCCTCCCGGGGACAGGGCCTTTCCACGAGCAGTACTTC.

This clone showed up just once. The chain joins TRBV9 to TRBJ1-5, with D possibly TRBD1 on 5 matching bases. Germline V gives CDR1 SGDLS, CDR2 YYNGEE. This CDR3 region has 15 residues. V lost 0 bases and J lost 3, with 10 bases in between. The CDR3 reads CASSVGSGNNQPQHF. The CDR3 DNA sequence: TGTGCCAGCAGCGTAGGTTCAGGGAACAATCAGCCCCAGCATTTT.

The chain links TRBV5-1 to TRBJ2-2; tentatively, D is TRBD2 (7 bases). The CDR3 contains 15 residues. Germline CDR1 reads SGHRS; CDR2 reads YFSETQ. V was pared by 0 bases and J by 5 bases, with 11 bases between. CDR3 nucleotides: TGCGCCAGCAGCTTGGGGGGGGGCCTGACCGGGGAGCTGTTTTTT. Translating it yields CASSLGGGLTGELFF.

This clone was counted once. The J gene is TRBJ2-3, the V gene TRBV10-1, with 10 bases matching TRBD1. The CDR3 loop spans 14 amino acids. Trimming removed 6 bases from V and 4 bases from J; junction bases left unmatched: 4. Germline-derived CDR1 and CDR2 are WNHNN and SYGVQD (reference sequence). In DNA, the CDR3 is TGCGCCAGCAGCCCCGGGACAGGGGCAGATACGCAGTATTTT. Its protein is CASSPGTGADTQYF.

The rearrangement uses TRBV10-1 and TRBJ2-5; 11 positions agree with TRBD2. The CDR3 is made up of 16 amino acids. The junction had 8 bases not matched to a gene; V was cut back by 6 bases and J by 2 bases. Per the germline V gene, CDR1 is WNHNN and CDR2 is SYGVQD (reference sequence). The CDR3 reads CASSPILAGGQETQYF. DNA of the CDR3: TGCGCCAGCAGCCCGATCCTAGCGGGGGGTCAAGAGACCCAGTACTTC.

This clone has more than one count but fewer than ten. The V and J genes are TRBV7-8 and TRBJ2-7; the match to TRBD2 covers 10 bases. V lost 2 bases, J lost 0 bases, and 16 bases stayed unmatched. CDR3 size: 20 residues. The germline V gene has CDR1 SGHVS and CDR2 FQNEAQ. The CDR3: CASSLSQWVAGGPLSYEQYF. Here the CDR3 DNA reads TGTGCCAGCAGCTTATCTCAGTGGGTAGCGGGAGGTCCTCTCTCCTACGAGCAGTACTTC.

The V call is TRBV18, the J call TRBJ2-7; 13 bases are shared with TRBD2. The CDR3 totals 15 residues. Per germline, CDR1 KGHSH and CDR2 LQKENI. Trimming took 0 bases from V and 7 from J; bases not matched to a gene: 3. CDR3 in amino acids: CASSPPGTSGTEQYF. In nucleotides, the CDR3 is TGTGCCAGCTCACCACCCGGGACTAGCGGGACGGAGCAGTACTTC.

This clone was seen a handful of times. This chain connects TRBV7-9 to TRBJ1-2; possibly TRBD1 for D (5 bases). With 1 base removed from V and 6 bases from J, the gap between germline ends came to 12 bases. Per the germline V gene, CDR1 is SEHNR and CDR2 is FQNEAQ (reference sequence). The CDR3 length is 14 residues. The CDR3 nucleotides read TGTGCCAGCAGCTTAGGGTCCGAGGGACATGGCTACACCTTC. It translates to CASSLGSEGHGYTF. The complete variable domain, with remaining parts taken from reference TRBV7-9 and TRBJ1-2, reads DTGVSQNPRHKITKRGQNVTFRCDPISEHNRLYWYRQTLGQGPEFLTYFQNEAQLEKSRLLSDRFSAERPKGSFSTLEIQRTEQGDSAMYLCASSLGSEGHGYTFGSGTRLTVV.

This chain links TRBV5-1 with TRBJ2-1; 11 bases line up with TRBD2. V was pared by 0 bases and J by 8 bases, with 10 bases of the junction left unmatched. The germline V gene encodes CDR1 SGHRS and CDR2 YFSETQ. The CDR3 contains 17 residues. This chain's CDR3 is CASSLATSGSLLYEQFF. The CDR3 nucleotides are TGCGCCAGCAGCTTGGCCACTAGCGGGAGTTTACTTTATGAGCAGTTCTTC.

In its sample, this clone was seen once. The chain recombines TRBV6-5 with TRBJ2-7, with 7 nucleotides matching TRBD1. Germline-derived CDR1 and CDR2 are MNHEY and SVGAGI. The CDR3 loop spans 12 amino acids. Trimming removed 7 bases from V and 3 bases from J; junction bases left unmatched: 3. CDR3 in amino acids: CASIGGGYEQYF. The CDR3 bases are TGTGCCAGCATAGGGGGCGGCTACGAGCAGTACTTC.

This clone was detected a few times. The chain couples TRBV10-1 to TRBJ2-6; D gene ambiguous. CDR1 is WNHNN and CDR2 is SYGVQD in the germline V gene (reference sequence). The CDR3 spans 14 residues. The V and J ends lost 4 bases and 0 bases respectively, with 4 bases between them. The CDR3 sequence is CASSVLSGANVLTF. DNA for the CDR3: TGCGCCAGCAGTGTTCTCTCTGGGGCCAACGTCCTGACTTTC.